This T cell receptor beta chain was found in a study of CD8 T cells in Susac syndrome. Sequencing targeted TCR beta in blood CD8+ and CD4+ T cells. Losses at the gene ends were 4 bases for V and 0 bases for J; bases not matched to a gene: 7. The CDR3 is 16 residues long. Germline V gene data show CDR1 as SGHDT and CDR2 as YYEEEE. Reverse transcription of roughly 0.45 to 1 ug RNA was carried out with random hexamers. MiXCR, applied by TCRdb to the immunoSEQ multiplex PCR reads, yields one record per CDR3 protein. The repertoire includes around 220,000 distinct CDR3 sequences, roughly 90% of them detected once, and around 0.13% sits in the top ten.

Input material: CD8+ T cells from PBMCs. The chain couples TRBV5-6 to TRBJ2-7, with 10 bases fitting TRBD1. This clonotype was sampled from a human donor with multiple sclerosis. The CDR3 DNA is TGTGCCAGCAGCGGAGAGGGACAGGGGAGCTCCTACGAGCAGTACTTC. It translates to CASSGEGQGSSYEQYF.